This T cell receptor (beta chain) was observed in a study of HIV-infected children after antiretroviral therapy interruption. There are a few counts of this clonotype. Treatment reported: PENTA 11 planned treatment interruption arm or continuous ART arm. The TCR library was built from RNA with a 3' RACE protocol and unique molecular identifiers. TCRdb recomputed calls from the 3' RACE reads with MiXCR, one row per CDR3 protein. Of about 46,000 distinct CDR3 sequences listed, more than 3.5% are singletons. V trimming: 6 bases; J trimming: 4 bases; junction bases outside the gene matches: 8. CDR3 length: 15 residues. In germline, CDR1 is ENHRY, CDR2 SYGVKD.

The clonotype originates from a pool of human donors with HIV. The J gene is TRBJ2-5, the V gene TRBV10-3; 10 bases align to TRBD2. The sequences come from CD45RA+ CD4+ T cells from PBMCs, pooled from several time points, collected from a donor given antiretroviral therapy, either interrupted or continuous. As for subset: naive CD4+ CD45RA+ CD45RO- T cells. CDR3 DNA sequence: TGTGCCATCAGCCGTAGCGGGGGGAAGGGAGAGACCCAGTACTTC. Translated, it gives CAISRSGGKGETQYF.